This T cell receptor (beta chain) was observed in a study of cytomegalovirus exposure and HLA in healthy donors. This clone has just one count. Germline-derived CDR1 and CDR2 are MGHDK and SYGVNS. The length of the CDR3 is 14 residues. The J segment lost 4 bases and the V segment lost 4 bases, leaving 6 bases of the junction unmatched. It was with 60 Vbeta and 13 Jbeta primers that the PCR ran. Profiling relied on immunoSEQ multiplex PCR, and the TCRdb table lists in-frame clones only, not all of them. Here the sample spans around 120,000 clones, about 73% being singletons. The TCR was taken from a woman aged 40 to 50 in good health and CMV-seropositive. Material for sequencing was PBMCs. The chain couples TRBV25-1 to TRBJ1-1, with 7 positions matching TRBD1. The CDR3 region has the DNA TGTGCCAGCAGTGGCCAGACAGGGAGCACTGAAGCTTTCTTT. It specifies CASSGQTGSTEAFF.